The 23 T cell receptor beta chains reported below all come from one sample, sequenced in a study of radiotherapy plus CTLA-4 blockade in lung cancer. Sequencing was performed with immunoSEQ multiplex PCR; in TCRdb, only in-frame clones are kept and a portion is missing. The profile shows about 47,000 clones, less than 85% of them singletons. The sequences come from peripheral blood, collected from a patient treated with radiotherapy plus ipilimumab. The receptors derive from a human donor with non-small cell lung cancer who had stable disease on radiotherapy plus ipilimumab.

This chain uses TRBV5-1 with TRBJ2-7; 7 bases map to TRBD1. The length of the CDR3 is 13 residues. The J segment lost 7 bases and the V segment lost 4 bases, leaving 8 bases of the junction unmatched. Germline V gives CDR1 SGHRS, CDR2 YFSETQ. CDR3 DNA: TGCGCCAGCAGCACAGGACAGGCAAGGGAGCAGTACTTC. Amino acids: CASSTGQAREQYF.

This clone was seen a handful of times. The same CDR3 arises from other DNA sequences in this sample as well. The rearrangement links TRBV18 to TRBJ1-5; 10 bases match TRBD1. The V and J ends lost 3 bases and 4 bases, in that order; junction bases with no gene match: 3. CDR3 length: 15 amino acids. Germline CDR1 and CDR2: KGHSH and LQKENI. The CDR3 DNA sequence: TGTGCCAGCTCACCCGGGACAGGGGCGAATCAGCCCCAGCATTTT. Translating gives CASSPGTGANQPQHF.

This clone turned up a few times. The chain carries TRBV7-3 and TRBJ1-2; 7 bases agree with TRBD1. CDR1 is SGHTA, CDR2 FQGTGA, per germline. V lost 5 bases, J lost 4 bases, and 7 bases stayed unmatched. The CDR3 has 14 residues. CDR3 protein: CASSPRDSLYGYTF. For the CDR3, the DNA is TGTGCCAGCAGCCCCAGGGACAGCCTCTATGGCTACACCTTC.

The chain is built from TRBV6-5 and TRBJ1-6; tentative D call: TRBD1 (6 bases). The CDR3 sequence is 15 residues long. In germline, CDR1 is MNHEY, CDR2 SVGAGI. Trimming left V 8 bases short and J 5 bases short, with 16 bases between. The CDR3 is CASSLTPGDNSPLHF. As DNA, the CDR3 is TGTGCCAGCTCCTTAACCCCAGGGGATAATTCACCCCTCCACTTT.

V usage is TRBV27 and J usage is TRBJ1-5; tentative D call: TRBD1 (5 bases). The CDR3 covers 15 residues. V was cut by 2 bases and J by 3 bases, with 11 bases left in between. CDR1 and CDR2 from the germline V gene are MNHEY and SMNVEV (reference sequence). CDR3 sequence (DNA): TGTGCCAGCAGTTTACGGCAGGGAAACAATCAGCCCCAGCATTTT. Encoded protein: CASSLRQGNNQPQHF.

This chain connects TRBV30 to TRBJ1-2; TRBD1 matches at 11 bases. With 5 bases clipped from V and 4 bases from J, the junction kept 9 bases outside the gene matches. There are 15 residues in the CDR3. Per the germline V gene, CDR1 is GTSNPN and CDR2 is SVGIG (reference sequence). CDR3 DNA sequence: TGTGCCTGGGTCCAGGGGACAGGGGGAACCTATGGCTACACCTTC. Protein product: CAWVQGTGGTYGYTF.

This chain links TRBV9 with TRBJ2-3, with a possible D match to TRBD1 (6 bases). The CDR3 runs 15 residues. V was clipped by 0 bases and J by 1 base, with 9 bases between them. Germline V gene lookup returns CDR1 SGDLS and CDR2 YYNGEE. The CDR3 nucleotides read TGTGCCAGCAGCGTAGCCCCAGGGGGCACAGATACGCAGTATTTT. It specifies CASSVAPGGTDTQYF.

This chain links TRBV27 with TRBJ2-7; TRBD1 matches 8 bases. The CDR3 contains 15 residues. V trimming: 6 bases; J trimming: 6 bases; junction bases outside the gene matches: 13. Germline V lookup: CDR1 MNHEY, CDR2 SMNVEV (reference sequence). This CDR3 reads CASSLYPGQGFEQYV. The CDR3, as DNA: TGTGCCAGCAGCCTATATCCCGGACAGGGTTTCGAGCAGTACGTC.

The chain employs TRBV5-8 and TRBJ1-2; TRBD1 is a possible D gene (5 bases). Germline V CDR1 and CDR2: SGHTS, YDEGEE. This CDR3 is 13 amino acids long. Trimming cost V 4 bases and J 4 bases, with 11 bases left between them. The DNA for the CDR3 is TGTGCCAGCAGCCGGGACCCATTCTATGGCTACACCTTC. Its protein product is CASSRDPFYGYTF.

The chain is built from TRBV7-2 and TRBJ1-1, with unresolved D. The V gene's germline CDR1 is SGHTA and CDR2 FQGNSA. Trimming shortened V by 1 base and J by 6 bases, and 12 bases separated the two germline ends. The CDR3 runs to 14 residues. The DNA of the CDR3 is TGTGCCAGCAGCTTAGTCAGGCAGGACCCTGAAGCTTTCTTT. Translated, it gives CASSLVRQDPEAFF.

This rearrangement joins TRBV7-6 to TRBJ2-1; no definite D call. From germline, CDR1 is SGHVS and CDR2 FNYEAQ. The CDR3 has 12 amino acids. V shed 1 base and J shed 6 bases, with 4 bases lying between them. The DNA of the CDR3 is TGTGCCAGCAGCTTAGGAGTCAATGAGCAGTTCTTC. Translated, it gives CASSLGVNEQFF.

The chain combines TRBV19 with TRBJ1-6; the D is unclear. From germline, CDR1 is LNHDA and CDR2 SQIVND (reference sequence). Trimming took 3 bases from V and 10 from J, leaving 13 bases between them. This CDR3 comprises 14 residues. CDR3 in DNA: TGTGCCAGTAGTATGTTGGCACAACAGTCACCCCTCCACTTT. It codes for CASSMLAQQSPLHF.

This clone was seen once. This sequence joins TRBV7-2 and TRBJ1-1; D may be TRBD1 (6 bases). With 4 bases removed from V and 0 bases from J, the gap between germline ends came to 15 bases. CDR3 length: 16 amino acids. The germline gives CDR1 SGHTA, CDR2 FQGNSA. The CDR3 is CASSSGADRMNTEAFF. CDR3 coding DNA: TGTGCCAGCAGCTCAGGGGCCGATCGGATGAACACTGAAGCTTTCTTT.

This chain connects TRBV10-3 to TRBJ2-5; perhaps TRBD2 as D (6 bases). Germline V gene data show CDR1 as ENHRY and CDR2 as SYGVKD. Trimming removed 0 bases at V and 5 bases at J, with 19 bases between. The CDR3 is 17 residues long. CDR3 region: CAISESRSGGLWETQYF. The CDR3 DNA reads as TGTGCCATCAGTGAGTCGAGGTCCGGGGGATTGTGGGAGACCCAGTACTTC.

This rearrangement joins TRBV19 to TRBJ2-2, with unresolved D. Between the trimmed V and J ends, which lost 8 bases and 0 bases, there was a span of 7 bases. The CDR3 loop spans 13 amino acids. The germline V gene has CDR1 LNHDA and CDR2 SQIVND (reference sequence). This CDR3 is CASAQPNTGELFF. In DNA form, the CDR3 reads TGTGCCAGTGCTCAGCCGAACACCGGGGAGCTGTTTTTT. The whole variable domain, filled in from reference TRBV19 and TRBJ2-2, reads DGGITQSPKYLFRKEGQNVTLSCEQNLNHDAMYWYRQDPGQGLRLIYYSQIVNDFQKGDIAEGYSVSREKKESFPLTVTSAQKNPTAFYLCASAQPNTGELFFGEGSRLTVL.

The chain joins TRBV11-2 to TRBJ2-7; D tentatively reads TRBD1 or TRBD2 (5 bases each). The germline V and J ends were trimmed by 1 base and 2 bases, with 9 bases remaining between them. The germline CDR1 and CDR2 sequences are SGHAT and FQNNGV. The CDR3 totals 14 residues. CDR3 in DNA: TGTGCCAGCAGCTTAGTGTCGGGGCCCTACGAGCAGTACGTC. It codes for CASSLVSGPYEQYV.

The genes are TRBV5-4 and TRBJ2-5; TRBD2 matches 12 bases. The CDR3 is made up of 16 amino acids. The V gene end was trimmed by 1 base and the J gene end by 6 bases; junction bases not matched to a gene: 7. Per the germline V gene, CDR1 is SGHNT and CDR2 is YYREEE (reference sequence). The DNA of the CDR3 is TGTGCCAGCAGCTTGCCTAGCGGGGGGGCTGGAAAGACCCAGTACTTC. This codes for CASSLPSGGAGKTQYF. Supplemented by reference TRBV5-4 and TRBJ2-5, the full variable domain reads ETGVTQSPTHLIKTRGQQVTLRCSSQSGHNTVSWYQQALGQGPQFIFQYYREEENGRGNFPPRFSGLQFPNYSSELNVNALELDDSALYLCASSLPSGGAGKTQYFGPGTRLLVL.

The rearrangement links TRBV7-9 to TRBJ2-3, with D unresolved. With 3 bases removed from V and 2 bases from J, the gap between germline ends came to 9 bases. The V gene's germline CDR1 is SEHNR and CDR2 FQNEAQ (reference sequence). This CDR3 is 14 amino acids long. CDR3 region: CASSFGVHTDTQYF. The DNA for the CDR3 is TGTGCCAGCAGCTTCGGCGTACACACAGATACGCAGTATTTT.

A few counts support this clone. The genes are TRBV5-6 and TRBJ1-5, with D tentatively TRBD1 (5 bases). This CDR3 is 14 amino acids long. V lost 4 bases and J 5 bases, leaving 13 bases between the germline ends. Germline loops: CDR1 SGHDT, CDR2 YYEEEE. DNA of the CDR3: TGTGCCAGCAGCGCGGGACCCACTGATCAGCCCCAGCATTTT. The encoded protein is CASSAGPTDQPQHF.

In its sample, this clone was seen a few times. The V and J genes are TRBV14 and TRBJ2-3; D perhaps matches TRBD2 (7 bases). CDR1 SGHDN and CDR2 FVKESK come from the germline V gene. Trimming took 2 bases from V and 0 from J, leaving 12 bases between them. There are 16 residues in the CDR3. CDR3 in DNA: TGTGCCAGCAGCCAAAAAAGGGGGGGAAGCACAGATACGCAGTATTTT. It yields the protein CASSQKRGGSTDTQYF. The full variable domain, rest sourced from reference TRBV14 and TRBJ2-3, is EAGVTQFPSHSVIEKGQTVTLRCDPISGHDNLYWYRRVMGKEIKFLLHFVKESKQDESGMPNNRFLAERTGGTYSTLKVQPAELEDSGVYFCASSQKRGGSTDTQYFGPGTRLTVL.

This chain joins TRBV30 and TRBJ1-3; TRBD1 might be the D (5 bases). V lost 5 bases and J 0 bases, leaving 11 bases between the germline ends. This CDR3 comprises 14 residues. Germline V lookup: CDR1 GTSNPN, CDR2 SVGIG (reference sequence). The CDR3: CAWGTGDSGNTIYF. The DNA for the CDR3 is TGTGCCTGGGGAACAGGAGACTCTGGAAACACCATATATTTT.

The J gene is TRBJ1-2, the V gene TRBV7-9; D gene unclear. The CDR3 runs to 13 residues. Germline CDR1 SEHNR, CDR2 FQNEAQ (reference sequence). V lost 5 bases to trimming and J lost 0 bases, with 7 bases between them. The CDR3 DNA sequence: TGTGCCAGCAGCAAACCTACTAACTATGGCTACACCTTC. Translating it yields CASSKPTNYGYTF.

The V call is TRBV15, the J call TRBJ1-6, with 7 bases matching TRBD1. From germline, CDR1 is LNHNV and CDR2 YYDKDF (reference sequence). Trimming at V came to 1 base and at J to 0 bases, leaving 3 bases not matched to a gene. There are 17 residues in the CDR3. The CDR3 is CATSRGQGFSYNSPLHF. In nucleotides, the CDR3 is TGTGCCACCAGCAGAGGACAGGGTTTCTCCTATAATTCACCCCTCCACTTT.